These 4 T cell receptor beta chains originate from one sample sequenced in a study of blood T cells in healthy people across ages. A J-beta primer mix and a sample-barcoded 5' primer were used in a second PCR of roughly 7 to 12 cycles. TCRdb itself ran the 5' RACE reads through MiXCR, one entry per CDR3 protein. This sample has 1.5 million to 2 million distinct CDR3 sequences, with roughly 50% found just once. Sequencing used blood. The receptor set was obtained from a woman between 35 and 50 years old in good health.

The CDR3 spells CASSLSGIQRGTDTQYF. CDR3 nucleotide sequence: TGTGCCAGCTCACTTTCCGGGATCCAAAGGGGCACAGATACGCAGTATTTT. J is TRBJ2-3 and V is TRBV18; possible D gene TRBD2, 5 bases. Germline CDR1 is KGHSH and CDR2 is LQKENI. The CDR3 is 17 residues long. Trimming removed 4 bases from V and 1 base from J, with 18 bases in between.

This clonotype was observed a handful of times. This chain connects TRBV7-2 to TRBJ2-5; D call uncertain. V dropped 5 bases and J dropped 13 bases, with 20 bases sitting between them. Germline values: CDR1 SGHTA, CDR2 FQGNSA. The CDR3 totals 13 residues. The CDR3 DNA reads TGTGCCAGCAGCCCCCCAGGCCCTCCACGTTGGTACTTC. It yields the protein CASSPPGPPRWYF.

The genes are TRBV20-1 and TRBJ1-2; 8 nucleotides match TRBD1. The germline CDR1 and CDR2 sequences are DFQATT and SNEGSKA (reference sequence). Trimming took 0 bases from V and 3 from J; bases not matched to a gene: 3. The CDR3 extends over 14 amino acids. CDR3 region: CSAREDRAYYGYTF. CDR3 nucleotides: TGCAGTGCTAGAGAGGACAGGGCCTACTATGGCTACACCTTC.

J is TRBJ2-1 and V is TRBV24-1, with no clear D. Between the trimmed V and J ends, which lost 3 bases and 10 bases, there was a span of 12 bases. The CDR3 has 13 residues. Per the germline V gene, CDR1 is KGHDR and CDR2 is SFDVKD. This CDR3 is CATSDQAKGEQFF. The DNA for the CDR3 is TGTGCCACCAGTGATCAAGCGAAGGGCGAGCAGTTCTTC.